A single sample is the source of the 5 T cell receptor beta chains below, sequenced in a study of blood T cell repertoires in COVID-19. Libraries were prepared by immunoSEQ multiplex PCR; TCRdb keeps only in-frame clonotypes and omits some of them. The sample lists 130,000 to 150,000 clones; approximately 87% were seen once. Input material: peripheral blood. The receptor source for this set is a woman aged 40 to 50 with acute or convalescent COVID-19.

V usage is TRBV3-1 (or the pseudogene TRBV3-2) and J usage is TRBJ1-2; possibly TRBD1 for D (6 bases). This CDR3 is built from 12 residues. Trimming stripped 4 bases from V and 9 bases from J, with 12 bases between. Germline V gives CDR1 LGHDT, CDR2 YNNKEL (reference sequence). CDR3 nucleotide sequence: TGTGCCAGCAGCCCCCTCGACAGGAGCTACACCTTC. This gives the protein CASSPLDRSYTF.

The chain has TRBV11-2 and TRBJ2-2; 12 bases line up with TRBD2. Trimming at V came to 5 bases and at J to 7 bases, leaving 8 bases not matched to a gene. CDR1 SGHAT and CDR2 FQNNGV come from the germline V gene. This CDR3 is built from 16 residues. The CDR3 region is CASSLQLAGGSGELFF. DNA of the CDR3: TGTGCCAGCAGCCTACAACTAGCGGGAGGCAGCGGGGAGCTGTTTTTT.

This sequence joins TRBV28 and TRBJ2-7, with D tentatively TRBD1 (5 bases). The CDR3 has 11 amino acids. CDR1 and CDR2 (germline): MDHEN, SYDVKM. The germline V and J ends were trimmed by 6 bases and 5 bases, with 8 bases remaining between them. CDR3: CASSIRDEQYF. For the CDR3, the DNA is TGTGCCAGCAGCATCAGGGACGAGCAGTACTTC.

This clone was seen only a few times. The genes are TRBV2 and TRBJ1-1; D is unresolved. Trimming removed 7 bases at V and 1 base at J, with 19 bases between. CDR1 and CDR2 from the germline V gene are SNHLY and FYNNEI. CDR3 size: 16 residues. Here the CDR3 reads CASKEGSKGRNTEAFF. The CDR3, as DNA: TGTGCCAGCAAGGAGGGTTCTAAGGGCAGGAACACTGAAGCTTTCTTT.

This sequence joins TRBV30 and TRBJ2-3; 11 bases fit TRBD2. J was trimmed by 0 bases and V by 6 bases; bases with no gene match: 8. The germline V gene has CDR1 GTSNPN and CDR2 SVGIG (reference sequence). The CDR3 covers 16 residues. CDR3 in DNA: TGTGCCTGCGCTAGCGGGGGGTCAACTAGCACAGATACGCAGTATTTT. Translation: CACASGGSTSTDTQYF.